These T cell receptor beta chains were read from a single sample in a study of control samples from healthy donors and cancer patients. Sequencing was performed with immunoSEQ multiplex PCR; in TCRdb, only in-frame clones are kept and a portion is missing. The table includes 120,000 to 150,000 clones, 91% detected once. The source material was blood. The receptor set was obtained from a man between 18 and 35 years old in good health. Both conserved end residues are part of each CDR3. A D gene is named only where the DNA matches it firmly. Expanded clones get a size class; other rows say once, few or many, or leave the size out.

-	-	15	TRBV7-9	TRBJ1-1	CASSLAGEVGTEAFF	TGTGCCAGCAGCTTAGCTGGGGAGGTCGGGACTGAAGCTTTCTTT
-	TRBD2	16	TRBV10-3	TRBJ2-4	CAISESGEGSKNIQYF	TGTGCCATCAGTGAGTCCGGGGAGGGAAGCAAAAACATTCAGTACTTC
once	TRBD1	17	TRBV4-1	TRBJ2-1	CASSQGMGQGASDEQFF	TGCGCCAGCAGCCAGGGAATGGGACAGGGGGCAAGCGATGAGCAGTTCTTC
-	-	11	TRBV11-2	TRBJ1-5	CASSNNQPQHF	TGTGCCAGCAGCAACAATCAGCCCCAGCATTTT
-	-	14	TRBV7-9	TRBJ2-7	CASTDLPGADEQYF	TGTGCCAGCACCGACCTCCCGGGGGCCGACGAGCAGTACTTC
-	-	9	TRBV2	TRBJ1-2	CASGYGYTF	TGTGCCAGCGGGTATGGCTACACCTTC
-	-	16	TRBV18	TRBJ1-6	CASSRSRGGTHSPLHF	TGTGCCAGCTCACGCTCGCGCGGTGGGACTCATTCACCCCTCCACTTT
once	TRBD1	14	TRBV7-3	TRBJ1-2	CASSLTGTGGGYTF	TGTGCCAGCAGCTTAACGGGGACAGGAGGCGGCTACACCTTC
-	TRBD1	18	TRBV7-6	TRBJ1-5	CASSLIAGGADGNQPQHF	TGTGCCAGCAGCTTAATCGCAGGGGGCGCGGACGGGAATCAGCCCCAGCATTTT
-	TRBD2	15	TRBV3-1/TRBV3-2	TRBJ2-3	CASSQVWRGGDTQYF	TGTGCCAGCAGCCAAGTTTGGCGGGGGGGAGATACGCAGTATTTT
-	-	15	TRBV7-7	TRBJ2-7	CASSLALGTSYEQYF	TGTGCCAGCAGCTTAGCGTTGGGGACCTCCTACGAGCAGTACTTC
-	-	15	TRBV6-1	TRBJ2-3	CASSEASEAHMRQYF	TGTGCCAGCAGTGAAGCTTCGGAGGCGCACATGAGGCAGTATTTT
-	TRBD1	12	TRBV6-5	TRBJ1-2	CASSAPGGGYTF	TGTGCCAGCAGCGCACCAGGGGGAGGCTACACCTTC
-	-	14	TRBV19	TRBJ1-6	CASTPEGAWSPLHF	TGTGCCAGTACCCCAGAGGGTGCGTGGTCACCCCTCCACTTT
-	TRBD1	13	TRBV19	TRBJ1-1	CASSPTGETEAFF	TGTGCCAGTAGTCCGACAGGGGAGACTGAAGCTTTCTTT
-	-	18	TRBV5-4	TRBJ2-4	CASSLGAAGDLAKNIQYF	TGTGCCAGCAGCTTAGGGGCCGCGGGCGACCTAGCCAAAAACATTCAGTACTTC
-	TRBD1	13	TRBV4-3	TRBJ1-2	CASSPSTGSGYTF	TGCGCCAGCAGCCCATCGACAGGGTCTGGCTACACCTTC
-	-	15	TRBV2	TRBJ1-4	CASSESFLDNEKLFF	TGTGCCAGCAGTGAAAGTTTTTTGGACAATGAAAAACTGTTTTTT
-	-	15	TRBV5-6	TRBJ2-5	CASSLVRGTQETQYF	TGTGCCAGCAGCTTGGTCCGCGGGACTCAAGAGACCCAGTACTTC
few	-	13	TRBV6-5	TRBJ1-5	CASSYGGGQPQHF	TGTGCCAGCAGTTACGGGGGGGGCCAGCCCCAGCATTTT
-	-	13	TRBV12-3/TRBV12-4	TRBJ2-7	CASSSTGKYEQYF	TGTGCCAGCAGTTCAACAGGGAAGTACGAGCAGTACTTC
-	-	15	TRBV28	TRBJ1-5	CASSLLGTRDQPQHF	TGTGCCAGCAGTTTATTAGGGACACGGGATCAGCCCCAGCATTTT
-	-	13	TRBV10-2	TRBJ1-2	CASSGGGSYGYTF	TGCGCCAGCAGTGGCGGAGGTAGTTATGGCTACACCTTC
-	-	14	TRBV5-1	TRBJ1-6	CASSLDRNNSPLHF	TGCGCCAGCAGCTTGGACAGGAATAATTCACCCCTCCACTTT
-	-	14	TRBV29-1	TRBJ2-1	CSVEIKDFNNEQFF	TGCAGCGTTGAAATAAAGGATTTTAACAATGAGCAGTTCTTC
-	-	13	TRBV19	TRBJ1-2	CASRGSGNGGYTF	TGTGCCAGTCGGGGATCCGGGAACGGCGGGTACACCTTC
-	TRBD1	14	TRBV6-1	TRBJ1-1	CASSDRQGRTEAFF	TGTGCCAGCAGTGACAGACAGGGTAGGACTGAAGCTTTCTTT
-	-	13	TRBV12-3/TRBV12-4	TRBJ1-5	CASSMGEGQPQHF	TGTGCCAGCAGTATGGGTGAAGGACAGCCCCAGCATTTT
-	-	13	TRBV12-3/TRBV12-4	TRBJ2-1	CASSARTAGEQFF	TGTGCCAGCAGTGCCCGGACGGCGGGGGAGCAGTTCTTC
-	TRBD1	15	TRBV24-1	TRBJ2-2	CATSGLGTGTGELFF	TGTGCCACCAGTGGCCTAGGGACAGGGACCGGGGAGCTGTTTTTT
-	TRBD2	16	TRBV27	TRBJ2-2	CASSSRTSRLTGELFF	TGTGCCAGCAGTAGCCGGACTAGTCGGCTCACCGGGGAGCTGTTTTTT
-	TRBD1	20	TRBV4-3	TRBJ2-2	CASSQDLARSTGANTGELFF	TGCGCCAGCAGCCAAGATTTAGCCCGATCGACAGGGGCGAACACCGGGGAGCTGTTTTTT
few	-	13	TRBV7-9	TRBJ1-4	CASSLVLGEKLFF	TGTGCCAGCAGCTTAGTTTTGGGCGAAAAACTGTTTTTT
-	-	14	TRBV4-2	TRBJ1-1	CASSQDGLNTEAFF	TGTGCCAGCAGCCAAGATGGGTTGAACACTGAAGCTTTCTTT
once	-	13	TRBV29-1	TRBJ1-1	CSVGYSLNTEAFF	TGCAGCGTTGGATACAGTTTGAACACTGAAGCTTTCTTT
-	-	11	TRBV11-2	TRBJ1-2	CASKGNYGYTF	TGTGCCAGCAAGGGGAACTATGGCTACACCTTC
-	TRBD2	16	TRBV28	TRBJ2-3	CASSFLGGGFTDTQYF	TGTGCCAGCAGTTTTCTAGGCGGGGGGTTCACAGATACGCAGTATTTT
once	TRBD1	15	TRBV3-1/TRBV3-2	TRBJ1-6	CASSQDTGGHSPLHF	TGTGCCAGCAGCCAAGACACAGGGGGCCATTCACCCCTCCACTTT
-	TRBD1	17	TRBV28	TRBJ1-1	CASSLGTGGLLNTEAFF	TGTGCCAGCAGTTTAGGGACAGGGGGACTTTTGAACACTGAAGCTTTCTTT
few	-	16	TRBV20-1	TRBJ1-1	CSASPEPPLGSTEAFF	TGCAGTGCTAGTCCGGAACCACCTTTAGGCAGCACTGAAGCTTTCTTT
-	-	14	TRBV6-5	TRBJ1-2	CASTIRDGGDGYTF	TGTGCCAGCACCATCCGGGACGGGGGCGATGGCTACACCTTC
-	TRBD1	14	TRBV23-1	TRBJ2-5	CASRQGDQQETQYF	TGCGCCAGCAGGCAGGGGGATCAGCAAGAGACCCAGTACTTC
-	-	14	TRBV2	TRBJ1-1	CASRARAMNTEAFF	TGTGCCAGCAGGGCCAGGGCAATGAACACTGAAGCTTTCTTT
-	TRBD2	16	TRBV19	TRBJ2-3	CASSIVTSGGTDTQYF	TGTGCCAGTAGTATAGTGACTAGCGGGGGAACAGATACGCAGTATTTT
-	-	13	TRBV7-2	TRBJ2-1	CASSLGMVTEQFF	TGTGCCAGCAGCTTAGGAATGGTGACAGAGCAGTTCTTC
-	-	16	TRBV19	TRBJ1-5	CASSIVSGYSNQPQHF	TGTGCCAGTAGTATAGTTTCAGGGTATAGCAATCAGCCCCAGCATTTT
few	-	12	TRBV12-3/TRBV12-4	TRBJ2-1	CASSRRDLEQFF	TGTGCCAGCAGCCGCAGGGACCTTGAGCAGTTCTTC
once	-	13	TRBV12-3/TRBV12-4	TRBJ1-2	CASSPGDGYGYTF	TGTGCCAGCAGCCCAGGGGATGGCTATGGCTACACCTTC
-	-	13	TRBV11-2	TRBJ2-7	CASSLARAGEQYF	TGTGCCAGCAGCTTAGCTAGGGCAGGAGAGCAGTACTTC
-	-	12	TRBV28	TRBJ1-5	CASRGSGQPQHF	TGTGCCAGCAGGGGATCTGGTCAGCCCCAGCATTTT
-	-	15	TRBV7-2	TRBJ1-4	CASSPHGSTNEKLFF	TGTGCCAGCAGTCCCCACGGTAGCACTAATGAAAAACTGTTTTTT
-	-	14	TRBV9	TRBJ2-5	CASSGRPDQETQYF	TGTGCCAGCAGCGGGAGACCCGACCAAGAGACCCAGTACTTC
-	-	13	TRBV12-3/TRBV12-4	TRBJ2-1	CASSLRAYNEQFF	TGTGCCAGCAGTTTGAGGGCCTACAATGAGCAGTTCTTC
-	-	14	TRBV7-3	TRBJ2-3	CASSPGLITDTQYF	TGTGCCAGCAGCCCCGGACTTATCACAGATACGCAGTATTTT
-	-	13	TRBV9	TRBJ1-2	CASSATVNYGYTF	TGTGCCAGCAGCGCGACAGTTAACTATGGCTACACCTTC